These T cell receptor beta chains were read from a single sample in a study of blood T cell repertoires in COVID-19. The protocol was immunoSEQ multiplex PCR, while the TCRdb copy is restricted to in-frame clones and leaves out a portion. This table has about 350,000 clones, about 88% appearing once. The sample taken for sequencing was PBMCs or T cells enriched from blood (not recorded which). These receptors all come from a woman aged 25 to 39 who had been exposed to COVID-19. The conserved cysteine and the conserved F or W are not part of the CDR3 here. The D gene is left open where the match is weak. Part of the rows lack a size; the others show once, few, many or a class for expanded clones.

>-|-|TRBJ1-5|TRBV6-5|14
ASSLSGGAGDQPQH
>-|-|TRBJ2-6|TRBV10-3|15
AISAGVGGSGANVLT
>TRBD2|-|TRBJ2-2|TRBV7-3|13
ASSLGSAGTGELF
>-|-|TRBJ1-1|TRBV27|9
ASLQGPEAF
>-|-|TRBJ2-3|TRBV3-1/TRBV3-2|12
ASSHGGGADTQY
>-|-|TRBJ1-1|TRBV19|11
ASRNHRDTEAF
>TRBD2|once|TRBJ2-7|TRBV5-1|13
ASNRGTSGVYEQY
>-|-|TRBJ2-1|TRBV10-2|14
ASSDWGGSSYNEQF
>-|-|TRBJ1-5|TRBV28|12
ASITQVASQPQH
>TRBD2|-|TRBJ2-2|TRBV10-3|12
AIRAGVETGELF
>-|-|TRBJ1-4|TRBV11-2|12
ASSLVSRAEKLF
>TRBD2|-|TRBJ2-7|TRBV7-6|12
ASSARGVGYEQY
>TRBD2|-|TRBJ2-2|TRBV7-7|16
ASSPRLAGLPNTGELF
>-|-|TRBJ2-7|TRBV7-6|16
ASSLGRPLEWGVREQY